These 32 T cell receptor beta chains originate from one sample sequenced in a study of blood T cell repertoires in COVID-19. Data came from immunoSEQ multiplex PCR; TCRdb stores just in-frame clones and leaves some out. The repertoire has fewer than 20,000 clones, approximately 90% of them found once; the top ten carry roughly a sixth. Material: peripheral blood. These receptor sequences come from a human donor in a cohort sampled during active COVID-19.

The CDR3 is CASSPGSSGIITDTQYF. The CDR3 region has the DNA TGTGCCAGCTCACCGGGGTCTAGCGGGATTATCACAGATACGCAGTATTTT. This chain links TRBV18 with TRBJ2-3; 9 bases are a match to TRBD2. Trimming took 3 bases from V and 2 from J; bases not matched to a gene: 9. CDR3 length: 17 amino acids. Germline values: CDR1 KGHSH, CDR2 LQKENI.

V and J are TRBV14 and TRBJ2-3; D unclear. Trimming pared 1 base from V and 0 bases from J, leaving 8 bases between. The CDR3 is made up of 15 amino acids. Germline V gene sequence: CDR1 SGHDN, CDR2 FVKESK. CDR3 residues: CASSQGRLSTDTQYF. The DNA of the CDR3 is TGTGCCAGCAGCCAAGGGAGACTCAGCACAGATACGCAGTATTTT.

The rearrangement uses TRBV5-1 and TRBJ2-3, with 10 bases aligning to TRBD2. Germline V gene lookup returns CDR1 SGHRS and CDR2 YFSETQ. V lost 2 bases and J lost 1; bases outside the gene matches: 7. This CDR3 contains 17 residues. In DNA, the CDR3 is TGCGCCAGCAGCTTTCAAGGGCTAGCGGGGGGCACAGATACGCAGTATTTT. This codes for CASSFQGLAGGTDTQYF.

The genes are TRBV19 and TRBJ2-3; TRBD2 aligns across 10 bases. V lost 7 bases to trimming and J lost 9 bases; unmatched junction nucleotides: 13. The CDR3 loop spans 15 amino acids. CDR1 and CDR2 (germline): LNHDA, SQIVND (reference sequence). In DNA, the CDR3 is TGTGCCAGTACCCCTGGAGCGGGAGGGCGCGAGACGCAGTATTTT. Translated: CASTPGAGGRETQYF.

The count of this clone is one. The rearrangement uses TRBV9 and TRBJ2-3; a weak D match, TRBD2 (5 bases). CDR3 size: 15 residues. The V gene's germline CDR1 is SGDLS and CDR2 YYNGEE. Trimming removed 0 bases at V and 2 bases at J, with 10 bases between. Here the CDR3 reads CASSVGGSNTDTQYF. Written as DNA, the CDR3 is TGTGCCAGCAGCGTAGGAGGGTCAAACACAGATACGCAGTATTTT.

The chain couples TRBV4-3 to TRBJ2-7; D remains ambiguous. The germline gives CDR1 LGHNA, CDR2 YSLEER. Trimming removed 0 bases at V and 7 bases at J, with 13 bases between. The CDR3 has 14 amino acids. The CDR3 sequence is CASSQDISVREQYF. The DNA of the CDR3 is TGCGCCAGCAGCCAAGATATCTCCGTGCGTGAGCAGTACTTC.

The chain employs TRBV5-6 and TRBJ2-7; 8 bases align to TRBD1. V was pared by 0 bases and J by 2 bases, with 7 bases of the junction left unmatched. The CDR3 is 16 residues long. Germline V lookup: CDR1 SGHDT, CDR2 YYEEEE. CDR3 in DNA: TGTGCCAGCAGCTTGGGGGGGTCAGGGGGCCCCTACGAGCAGTACTTC. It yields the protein CASSLGGSGGPYEQYF. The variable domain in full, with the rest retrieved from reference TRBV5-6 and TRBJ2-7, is DAGVTQSPTHLIKTRGQQVTLRCSPKSGHDTVSWYQQALGQGPQFIFQYYEEEERQRGNFPDRFSGHQFPNYSSELNVNALLLGDSALYLCASSLGGSGGPYEQYFGPGTRLTVT.

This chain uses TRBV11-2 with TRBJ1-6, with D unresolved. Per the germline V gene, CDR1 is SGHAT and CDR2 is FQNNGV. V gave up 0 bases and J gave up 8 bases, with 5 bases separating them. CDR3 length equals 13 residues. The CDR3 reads CASSLELYSPLHF. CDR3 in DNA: TGTGCCAGCAGCTTAGAACTGTATTCACCCCTCCACTTT.

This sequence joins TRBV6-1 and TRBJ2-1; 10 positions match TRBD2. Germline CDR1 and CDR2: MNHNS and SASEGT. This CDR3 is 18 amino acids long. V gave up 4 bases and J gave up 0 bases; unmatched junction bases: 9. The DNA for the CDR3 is TGTGCCAGCAGTGCCCTCGGGGCTAGCGGGAGCTCCTACAATGAGCAGTTCTTC. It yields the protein CASSALGASGSSYNEQFF.

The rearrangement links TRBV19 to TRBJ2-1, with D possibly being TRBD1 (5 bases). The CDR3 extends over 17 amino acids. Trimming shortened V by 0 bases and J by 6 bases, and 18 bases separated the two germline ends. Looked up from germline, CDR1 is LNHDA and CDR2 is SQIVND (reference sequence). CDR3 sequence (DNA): TGTGCCAGTAGTATAGATCTTCGTCAGGGTGTTCCCAATGAGCAGTTCTTC. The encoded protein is CASSIDLRQGVPNEQFF. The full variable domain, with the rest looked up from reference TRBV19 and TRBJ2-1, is DGGITQSPKYLFRKEGQNVTLSCEQNLNHDAMYWYRQDPGQGLRLIYYSQIVNDFQKGDIAEGYSVSREKKESFPLTVTSAQKNPTAFYLCASSIDLRQGVPNEQFFGPGTRLTVL.

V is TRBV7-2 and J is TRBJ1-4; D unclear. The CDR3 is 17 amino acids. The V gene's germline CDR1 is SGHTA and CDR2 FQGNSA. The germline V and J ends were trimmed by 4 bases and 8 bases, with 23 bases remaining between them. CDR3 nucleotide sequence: TGTGCCAGCAGCTCCCTTCCCGGGAAAATCGAATGGGAAAAACTGTTTTTT. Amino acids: CASSSLPGKIEWEKLFF.

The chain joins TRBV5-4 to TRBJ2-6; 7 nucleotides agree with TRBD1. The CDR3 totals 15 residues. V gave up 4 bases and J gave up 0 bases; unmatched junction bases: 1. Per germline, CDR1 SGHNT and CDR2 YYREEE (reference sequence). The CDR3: CASSRQGSGANVLTF. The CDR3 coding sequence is TGTGCCAGCAGCAGACAGGGCTCTGGGGCCAACGTCCTGACTTTC.

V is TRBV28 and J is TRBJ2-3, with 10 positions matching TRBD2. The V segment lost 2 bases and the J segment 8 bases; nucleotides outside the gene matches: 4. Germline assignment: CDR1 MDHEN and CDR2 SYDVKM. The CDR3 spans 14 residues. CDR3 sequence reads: CASSLLAGVVTQYF. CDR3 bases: TGTGCCAGCAGTTTACTAGCGGGAGTGGTTACGCAGTATTTT.

The CDR3 spells CAWSVGIRWGDSYEQYF. The CDR3 coding sequence is TGTGCCTGGAGTGTAGGAATTCGGTGGGGCGACTCCTACGAGCAGTACTTC. The chain combines TRBV30 with TRBJ2-7, with D possibly TRBD1 on 5 matching bases. V was trimmed by 0 bases and J by 0 bases, leaving 18 bases between them. The CDR3 consists of 17 residues. The germline CDR1 and CDR2 sequences are GTSNPN and SVGIG (reference sequence). The whole variable domain, remainder taken from reference TRBV30 and TRBJ2-7, is SQTIHQWPATLVQPVGSPLSLECTVEGTSNPNLYWYRQAAGRGLQLLFYSVGIGQISSEVPQNLSASRPQDRQFILSSKKLLLSDSGFYLCAWSVGIRWGDSYEQYFGPGTRLTVT.

CDR3 coding DNA: TGTGCCAGCGGCGGACAGTACAATGAGCAGTTCTTC. Translating gives CASGGQYNEQFF. V usage is TRBV6-5 and J usage is TRBJ2-1, with D maybe TRBD1 (6 bases). CDR1 is MNHEY, CDR2 SVGAGI, per germline. V lost 8 bases and J 4 bases, leaving 9 bases between the germline ends. This CDR3 contains 12 residues.

Written as DNA, the CDR3 is TGTGCCAGCAGCCGCGGAACCTACGAGCAGTACTTC. Translation: CASSRGTYEQYF. The V and J genes are TRBV3-1 (or the pseudogene TRBV3-2) and TRBJ2-7; D call uncertain. This CDR3 region has 12 residues. Germline CDR1 and CDR2: LGHDT and YNNKEL (reference sequence). The V end lost 4 bases, the J end lost 2 bases, and 6 bases lay between the germline ends.

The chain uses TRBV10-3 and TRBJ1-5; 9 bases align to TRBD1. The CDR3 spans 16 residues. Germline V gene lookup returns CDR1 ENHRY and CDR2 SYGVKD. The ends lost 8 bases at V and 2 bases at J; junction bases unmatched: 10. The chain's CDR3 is CAIGGQGGWGNQPQHF. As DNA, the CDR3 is TGTGCCATCGGGGGACAGGGAGGATGGGGCAATCAGCCCCAGCATTTT.

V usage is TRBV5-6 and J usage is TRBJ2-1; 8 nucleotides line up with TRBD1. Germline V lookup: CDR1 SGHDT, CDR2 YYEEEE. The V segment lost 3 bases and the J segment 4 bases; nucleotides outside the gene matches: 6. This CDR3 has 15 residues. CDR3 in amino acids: CASSSPGQAYNEQFF. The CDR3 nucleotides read TGTGCCAGCAGCTCCCCGGGACAGGCGTACAATGAGCAGTTCTTC.

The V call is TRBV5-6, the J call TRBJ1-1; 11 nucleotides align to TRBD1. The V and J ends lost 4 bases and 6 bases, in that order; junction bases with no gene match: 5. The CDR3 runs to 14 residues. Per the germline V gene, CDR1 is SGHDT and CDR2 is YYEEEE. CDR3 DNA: TGTGCCAGCAGCGCGGGACAGGGGGTTGCTGAAGCTTTCTTT. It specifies CASSAGQGVAEAFF.

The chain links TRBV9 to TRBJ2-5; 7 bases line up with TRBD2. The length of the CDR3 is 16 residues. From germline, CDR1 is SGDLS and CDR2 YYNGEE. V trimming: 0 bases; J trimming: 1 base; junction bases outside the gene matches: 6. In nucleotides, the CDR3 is TGTGCCAGCAGCGTAGGACGGCGGGGGTTCCAAGAGACCCAGTACTTC. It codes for CASSVGRRGFQETQYF.

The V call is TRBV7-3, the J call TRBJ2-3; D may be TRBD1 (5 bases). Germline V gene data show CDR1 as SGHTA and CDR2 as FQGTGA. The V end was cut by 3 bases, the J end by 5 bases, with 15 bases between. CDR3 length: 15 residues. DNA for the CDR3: TGTGCCAGCAGCTTTTCAGGGCTCGACCAAGATACGCAGTATTTT. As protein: CASSFSGLDQDTQYF.

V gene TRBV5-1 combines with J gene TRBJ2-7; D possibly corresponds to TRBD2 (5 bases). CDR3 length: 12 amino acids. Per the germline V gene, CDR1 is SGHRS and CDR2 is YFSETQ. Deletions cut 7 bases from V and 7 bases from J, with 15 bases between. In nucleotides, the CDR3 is TGCGCCAGCGCCGGGGAGTGGGGTGAGCAGTACTTC. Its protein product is CASAGEWGEQYF.

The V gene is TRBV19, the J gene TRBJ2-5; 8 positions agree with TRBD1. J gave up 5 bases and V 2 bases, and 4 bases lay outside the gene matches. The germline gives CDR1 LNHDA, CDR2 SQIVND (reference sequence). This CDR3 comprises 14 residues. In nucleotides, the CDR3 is TGTGCCAGTAGTATACAGGGGGCCCGGGAGACCCAGTACTTC. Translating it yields CASSIQGARETQYF.

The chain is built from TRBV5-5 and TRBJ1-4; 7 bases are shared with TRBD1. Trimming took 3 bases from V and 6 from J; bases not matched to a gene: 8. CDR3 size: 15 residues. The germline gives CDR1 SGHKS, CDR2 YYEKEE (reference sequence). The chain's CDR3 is CASSSGTDPYEKLFF. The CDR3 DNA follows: TGTGCCAGCAGCTCGGGGACAGACCCCTATGAAAAACTGTTTTTT.

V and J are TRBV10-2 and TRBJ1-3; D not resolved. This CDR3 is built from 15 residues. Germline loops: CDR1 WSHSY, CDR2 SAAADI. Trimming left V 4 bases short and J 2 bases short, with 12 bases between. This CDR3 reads CASSAVRGTGNTIYF. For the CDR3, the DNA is TGCGCCAGCAGTGCGGTTAGAGGGACTGGAAACACCATATATTTT.

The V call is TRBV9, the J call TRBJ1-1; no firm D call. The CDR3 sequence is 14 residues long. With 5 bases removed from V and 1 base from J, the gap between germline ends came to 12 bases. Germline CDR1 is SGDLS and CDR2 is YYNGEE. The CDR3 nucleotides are TGTGCCAGCAGTCCCACCCAGGCGAACACTGAAGCTTTCTTT. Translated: CASSPTQANTEAFF.

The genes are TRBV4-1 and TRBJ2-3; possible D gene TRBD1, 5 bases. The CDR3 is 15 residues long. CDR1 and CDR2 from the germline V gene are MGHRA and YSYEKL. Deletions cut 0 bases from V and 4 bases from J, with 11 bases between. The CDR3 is CASSQEGRGPDTQYF. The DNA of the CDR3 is TGCGCCAGCAGCCAAGAGGGAAGGGGTCCAGATACGCAGTATTTT.

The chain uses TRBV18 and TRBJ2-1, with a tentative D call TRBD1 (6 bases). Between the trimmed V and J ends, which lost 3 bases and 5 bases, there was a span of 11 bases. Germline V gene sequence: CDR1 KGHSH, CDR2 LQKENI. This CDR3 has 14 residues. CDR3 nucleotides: TGTGCCAGCTCACCTACACAGGGAAACAATGAGCAGTTCTTC. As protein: CASSPTQGNNEQFF.

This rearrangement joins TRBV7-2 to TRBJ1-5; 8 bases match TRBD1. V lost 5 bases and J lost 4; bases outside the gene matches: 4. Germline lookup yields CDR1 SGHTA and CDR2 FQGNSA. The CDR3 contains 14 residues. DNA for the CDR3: TGTGCCAGCAGCCCAACAGGGGGGAATCAGCCCCAGCATTTT. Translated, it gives CASSPTGGNQPQHF.

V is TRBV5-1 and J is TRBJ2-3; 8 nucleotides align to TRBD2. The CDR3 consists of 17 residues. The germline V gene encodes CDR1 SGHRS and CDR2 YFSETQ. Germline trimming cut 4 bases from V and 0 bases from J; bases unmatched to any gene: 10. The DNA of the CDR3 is TGCGCCAGCAGCCTGAACTCGGGGGGGTTTAGCACAGATACGCAGTATTTT. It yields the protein CASSLNSGGFSTDTQYF.

In DNA, the CDR3 is TGTGCCAGCACCCGGGAATCAGGACGCTATGGCTACACCTTC. Its protein is CASTRESGRYGYTF. The chain carries TRBV28 and TRBJ1-2; D ambiguous. The CDR3 is 14 residues long. Germline lookup yields CDR1 MDHEN and CDR2 SYDVKM. Trimming left V 7 bases short and J 4 bases short, with 16 bases between.

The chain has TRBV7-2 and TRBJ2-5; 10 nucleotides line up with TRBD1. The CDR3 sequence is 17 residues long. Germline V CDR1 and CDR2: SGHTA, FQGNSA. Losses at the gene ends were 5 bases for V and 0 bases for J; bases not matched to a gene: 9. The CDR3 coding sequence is TGTGCCAGCAGCAGAGACAGGGGGCGGGGCTACCAAGAGACCCAGTACTTC. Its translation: CASSRDRGRGYQETQYF.